Below are 20 T cell receptor beta chains sequenced from a single sample in a study of T cell responses to AZD1222 COVID-19 vaccine. Measured with immunoSEQ multiplex PCR; TCRdb has only the in-frame clones, and not every one. The table lists approximately 180,000 clones, just under 95% of them singletons. The sample here was peripheral blood, taken 28 days after the second dose of the MenACWY control vaccine. All receptors derive from an adult who received the MenACWY meningococcal vaccine as a control.

This clone has a single count. This chain links TRBV5-4 with TRBJ2-6; D perhaps matches TRBD2 (6 bases). This CDR3 spans 15 amino acids. Trimming took 5 bases from V and 0 from J, leaving 9 bases between them. The germline CDR1 and CDR2 sequences are SGHNT and YYREEE (reference sequence). CDR3 amino acids: CASREGSSGANVLTF. In DNA, the CDR3 is TGTGCCAGCAGGGAGGGGTCCTCTGGGGCCAACGTCCTGACTTTC.

The genes are TRBV3-1 (or the pseudogene TRBV3-2) and TRBJ2-4; D not certain. Deletions cut 1 base from V and 0 bases from J, with 10 bases between. The CDR3 length is 16 residues. The germline V gene encodes CDR1 LGHDT and CDR2 YNNKEL (reference sequence). The CDR3 loop is CASSQARALAKNIQYF. The CDR3 DNA sequence: TGTGCCAGCAGCCAAGCCAGAGCCCTAGCCAAAAACATTCAGTACTTC.

Only one count was recorded for this clone. V usage is TRBV5-1 and J usage is TRBJ1-1; D is unresolved. The CDR3 runs 13 residues. The V end was cut by 2 bases, the J end by 0 bases, with 5 bases between. Germline CDR1 is SGHRS and CDR2 is YFSETQ. CDR3 DNA sequence: TGCGCCAGCAGCTTTAACCTGAACACTGAAGCTTTCTTT. Encoded protein: CASSFNLNTEAFF.

The chain couples TRBV6-2 or TRBV6-3 to TRBJ1-1; D gene uncertain. Trimming shortened V by 5 bases and J by 4 bases, and 11 bases separated the two germline ends. This CDR3 is built from 13 residues. Germline lookup yields CDR1 MNHEY and CDR2 SVGEGT. CDR3 in DNA: TGTGCCAGCAGTGGTCAGATTTCCACTGAAGCTTTCTTT. Translating gives CASSGQISTEAFF.

This clone was seen more than once but under ten times. The chain couples TRBV6-5 to TRBJ1-6, with 9 bases fitting TRBD1. Germline lookup yields CDR1 MNHEY and CDR2 SVGAGI. The V and J ends lost 7 bases and 7 bases, in that order; junction bases with no gene match: 8. The CDR3 length is 15 residues. The CDR3 protein is CASKNRGLGNSPLHF. The CDR3 DNA sequence: TGTGCCAGCAAAAACAGGGGGCTGGGGAATTCACCCCTCCACTTT.

There are a few counts of this clone. The chain has TRBV11-2 and TRBJ2-3; D remains ambiguous. V was shortened by 5 bases and J by 3 bases, with 6 bases between the two germline ends. The germline V gene encodes CDR1 SGHAT and CDR2 FQNNGV. CDR3 length: 12 residues. CDR3 in amino acids: CASSPSTDTQYF. CDR3 sequence (DNA): TGTGCCAGCAGCCCTTCAACAGATACGCAGTATTTT.

The rearrangement links TRBV11-2 to TRBJ1-5; 7 bases match TRBD1. Trimming at V came to 4 bases and at J to 7 bases, leaving 10 bases not matched to a gene. CDR1 SGHAT and CDR2 FQNNGV come from the germline V gene. The CDR3 is made up of 15 amino acids. Written as DNA, the CDR3 is TGTGCCAGCAGCTCGTTACAGGGGAGAAGCCAGCCCCAGCATTTT. It codes for CASSSLQGRSQPQHF. Looking up the rest from reference TRBV11-2 and TRBJ1-5 gives the full variable domain: EAGVAQSPRYKIIEKRQSVAFWCNPISGHATLYWYQQILGQGPKLLIQFQNNGVVDDSQLPKDRFSAERLKGVDSTLKIQPAKLEDSAVYLCASSSLQGRSQPQHFGDGTRLSIL.

The V gene is TRBV6-5, the J gene TRBJ1-6; 8 nucleotides align to TRBD1. V lost 6 bases to trimming and J lost 6 bases; unmatched junction nucleotides: 7. The CDR3 is 15 amino acids. Germline CDR1 and CDR2: MNHEY and SVGAGI. CDR3 DNA sequence: TGTGCCAGCAGCCCCGGGGACAGGATTAATTCACCCCTCCACTTT. This encodes CASSPGDRINSPLHF.

This chain links TRBV6-5 with TRBJ1-6, with 11 bases identical to TRBD1. CDR3 length: 14 amino acids. V lost 6 bases, J lost 7 bases, and 2 bases stayed unmatched. Germline assignment: CDR1 MNHEY and CDR2 SVGAGI. The CDR3 DNA follows: TGTGCCAGCAGAGGACAGGGGGCAAATTCACCCCTCCACTTT. Residues: CASRGQGANSPLHF.

This clone was counted once. CDR3 in amino acids: CAWSVTGDSNQPQHF. The CDR3 DNA follows: TGTGCCTGGAGTGTAACCGGGGATAGCAATCAGCCCCAGCATTTT. The chain employs TRBV30 and TRBJ1-5; no firm D call. CDR1 and CDR2 (germline): GTSNPN, SVGIG (reference sequence). V was pared by 0 bases and J by 0 bases, with 9 bases between. CDR3 length equals 15 residues.

V usage is TRBV7-9 and J usage is TRBJ2-3; possibly TRBD1 for D (6 bases). Deletions cut 1 base from V and 2 bases from J, with 13 bases between. The CDR3 loop spans 16 amino acids. Germline CDR1 is SEHNR and CDR2 is FQNEAQ (reference sequence). The CDR3 region is CASSLGSTGVTDTQYF. CDR3 nucleotide sequence: TGTGCCAGCAGCTTAGGCTCGACAGGAGTCACAGATACGCAGTATTTT.

The chain joins TRBV7-3 to TRBJ1-2; D may be TRBD1 (5 bases). The CDR3 has 13 residues. Trimming pared 0 bases from V and 3 bases from J, leaving 5 bases between. Germline loops: CDR1 SGHTA, CDR2 FQGTGA. The CDR3 here is CASSLTGDYGYTF. CDR3 in DNA: TGTGCCAGCAGCTTAACAGGGGACTATGGCTACACCTTC.

The rearrangement uses TRBV3-1 (or the pseudogene TRBV3-2) and TRBJ1-5, with 7 bases matching TRBD1. CDR3 length equals 14 residues. Trimming at V came to 3 bases and at J to 6 bases, leaving 5 bases not matched to a gene. CDR1 and CDR2 from the germline V gene are LGHDT and YNNKEL (reference sequence). The CDR3 loop is CASSHQTGSQPQHF. CDR3 sequence (DNA): TGTGCCAGCAGCCACCAGACAGGGTCTCAGCCCCAGCATTTT.

The V and J genes are TRBV19 and TRBJ2-3; 11 bases map to TRBD2. The CDR3 extends over 16 amino acids. Trimming cost V 6 bases and J 1 base; bases outside gene matches: 6. Germline values: CDR1 LNHDA, CDR2 SQIVND (reference sequence). CDR3 residues: CASSQLAGGRTDTQYF. For the CDR3, the DNA is TGTGCCAGTAGCCAGTTAGCGGGGGGGCGCACAGATACGCAGTATTTT.

The chain links TRBV27 to TRBJ1-2, with 8 bases lining up with TRBD1. The CDR3 contains 14 residues. With V trimmed by 3 bases and J by 4 bases, 4 bases remained unmatched. CDR1 is MNHEY and CDR2 is SMNVEV in the germline V gene (reference sequence). CDR3 DNA: TGTGCCAGCAGTTTCGCAGGGGGCCTCTATGGCTACACCTTC. Translated, it gives CASSFAGGLYGYTF.

The CDR3, as DNA: TGCGCCAGCAGCCAAAGAGCCGGGACAGGGGATAATTCACCCCTCCACTTT. This gives the protein CASSQRAGTGDNSPLHF. This chain links TRBV4-1 with TRBJ1-6; 10 bases are shared with TRBD1. The V and J ends lost 2 bases and 5 bases, in that order; junction bases with no gene match: 6. CDR3 size: 17 residues. Germline CDR1 reads MGHRA; CDR2 reads YSYEKL.

The genes are TRBV28 and TRBJ1-3, with D possibly TRBD1 on 5 matching bases. The CDR3 has 15 amino acids. Germline CDR1 reads MDHEN; CDR2 reads SYDVKM. Between the trimmed V and J ends, which lost 1 base and 1 base, there was a span of 8 bases. Written as DNA, the CDR3 is TGTGCCAGCAGTTTATTGTCAGGGTCTGGAAACACCATATATTTT. Amino acid sequence: CASSLLSGSGNTIYF.

The rearrangement joins TRBV21-1 to TRBJ2-4; the table names TRBD1, a call not compared with the DNA. TRBV21-1 is annotated as a pseudogene. This CDR3 is 20 amino acids long. The CDR3 reads CASSKLYRDRLAVAKNIQYF. As DNA, the CDR3 is TGTGCCAGCAGCAAATTGTACCGGGACAGGTTAGCGGTAGCCAAAAACATTCAGTACTTC.

This clone was recorded once. The genes are TRBV12-5 and TRBJ2-5, with TRBD1 identical over 11 bases. This CDR3 is 16 amino acids long. The J segment lost 1 base and the V segment lost 6 bases, leaving 7 bases of the junction unmatched. Germline V gene lookup returns CDR1 LGHNT and CDR2 FRNRAP. The CDR3 bases are TGTGCTAGTGGCCGGTCGGGGACAGGGGGCCAAGAGACCCAGTACTTC. Translated: CASGRSGTGGQETQYF.

The chain has TRBV28 and TRBJ1-3; 9 bases match TRBD1. Germline values: CDR1 MDHEN, CDR2 SYDVKM. The CDR3 extends over 15 amino acids. V was pared by 6 bases and J by 0 bases, with 3 bases of the junction left unmatched. CDR3 sequence: CASRWGQGSGNTIYF. The CDR3 DNA follows: TGTGCCAGCAGGTGGGGACAGGGCTCTGGAAACACCATATATTTT.